This is a list of T cell receptor beta chains from one sample in a study of T cell changes during pregnancy in multiple sclerosis. Data came from immunoSEQ multiplex PCR; TCRdb stores just in-frame clones and leaves some out. Here the sample spans around 71,000 clones, around 90% being singletons. This specimen consisted of peripheral blood, obtained in the third trimester of pregnancy. These receptors originate from a female donor with multiple sclerosis, enrolled in a pregnancy study. Each CDR3 is given without its conserved first and last residue. D genes are given only for firm matches.

v_gene	d_gene	j_gene	CDR3aa
TRBV2	NA	TRBJ2-7	ASARQKSYEQY
TRBV10-1	TRBD1	TRBJ2-1	ASSVDRGSYNEQF
TRBV4-3	TRBD2	TRBJ2-3	ASSQLSGSGTDTQY
TRBV19	NA	TRBJ2-3	ASSIGLAASANTQY
TRBV27	TRBD1	TRBJ2-7	ASSLTGTGGKDEQY
TRBV7-9	NA	TRBJ1-1	ASSSGPLDTEAF
TRBV15	NA	TRBJ2-7	ATSIERVSYEQY
TRBV5-1	NA	TRBJ2-1	ASSLGGKLNNEQF
TRBV19	NA	TRBJ2-5	ASSPGGTAQETQY
TRBV5-4	NA	TRBJ1-3	ASSPGGDVSGNTIY
TRBV28	NA	TRBJ1-2	ASSSSVDYGYT
TRBV28	NA	TRBJ2-6	ASHYSGANVLT
TRBV2	NA	TRBJ1-1	ASGAYGTEAF
TRBV5-1	NA	TRBJ2-5	ASSFGRRSQETQY
TRBV19	TRBD2	TRBJ2-1	ASTRTSGTNEQF
TRBV2	TRBD1	TRBJ2-3	ASRGDRLTDTQY
TRBV7-9	TRBD2	TRBJ2-5	ASSFFEGGWQETQY
TRBV7-2	TRBD1	TRBJ2-3	ASSSDRGDTQY
TRBV11-2	TRBD2	TRBJ2-7	ASSPRTSGRLVYEQY
TRBV18	NA	TRBJ2-3	ASSPTGFSTDTQY
TRBV5-1	TRBD2	TRBJ2-2	ASSFSGLAFVTGELF
TRBV7-6	NA	TRBJ2-5	ASSRQETQY
TRBV7-9	NA	TRBJ1-4	ASSPQKPGGAEKLF
TRBV9	TRBD2	TRBJ2-1	ASSVVSGSSYNEQF
TRBV5-4	NA	TRBJ1-1	ASSRGRTVEAF
TRBV19	TRBD2	TRBJ2-3	ASSTISSGDPTDTQY
TRBV30	TRBD1	TRBJ2-7	AWSRTGVYEQY
TRBV27	NA	TRBJ1-5	ASSLLNQPQH
TRBV5-6	NA	TRBJ2-3	ASSLYGGASTDTQY